These 18 T cell receptor beta chains were all obtained from the same sample, sequenced in a study of blood T cell repertoires in COVID-19. TCRdb's copy holds only in-frame clones and misses some; the assay was immunoSEQ multiplex PCR. The sample comprises about 200,000 clones, more than 75% of which are singletons, and around a sixth rests with the top ten. The sequencing input was PBMCs or T cells enriched from blood (not recorded which). The receptors were gathered from a woman aged 45 to 65 with acute COVID-19.

This sequence joins TRBV9 and TRBJ2-7, with a tentative D call TRBD2 (5 bases). Trimming took 0 bases from V and 4 from J, leaving 8 bases between them. Germline V lookup: CDR1 SGDLS, CDR2 YYNGEE. CDR3 length equals 13 residues. This chain's CDR3 is CASSVVTGYEQYV. The CDR3 DNA follows: TGTGCCAGCAGCGTAGTAACGGGGTACGAGCAGTACGTC.

Remarks on this clone: The junction does not match germline at one end; this may be a read error. This chain joins TRBV20-1 and TRBJ1-1; a possible D gene is TRBD1 (6 bases). Germline V gene sequence: CDR1 DFQATT, CDR2 SNEGSKA (reference sequence). This CDR3 spans 13 amino acids. In nucleotides, the CDR3 is TGCAGTGCTAGTTCCGGCAGCCTCAAGGGGGGGATCTTT. Amino acids: CSASSGSLKGGIF.

The CDR3 region has the DNA TGTGCCAGCAGCCCACCCGCGGGGATGGCAACTAATGAAAAACTGTTTTTT. It codes for CASSPPAGMATNEKLFF. The chain couples TRBV7-6 to TRBJ1-4; D gene ambiguous. CDR1 is SGHVS and CDR2 is FNYEAQ in the germline V gene. The germline V and J ends were trimmed by 5 bases and 0 bases, with 16 bases remaining between them. The CDR3 covers 17 residues.

The chain has TRBV18 and TRBJ1-3; 8 nucleotides line up with TRBD1. The CDR3 has 15 amino acids. J was trimmed by 6 bases and V by 1 base; bases with no gene match: 5. CDR1 and CDR2 from the germline V gene are KGHSH and LQKENI. In DNA, the CDR3 is TGTGCCAGCTCACCACTCGGACAGGGTGAAAACACCATATATTTT. Protein product: CASSPLGQGENTIYF.

This clone was counted between two and nine times. The rearrangement uses TRBV10-3 and TRBJ1-1; 10 bases agree with TRBD1. With V trimmed by 6 bases and J by 8 bases, 9 bases remained unmatched. CDR3 length equals 14 residues. Germline V gene sequence: CDR1 ENHRY, CDR2 SYGVKD. Here the CDR3 reads CAIRGDRGVNEAFF. CDR3 nucleotide sequence: TGTGCCATCAGGGGGGACAGGGGAGTCAACGAAGCTTTCTTT.

This clone was counted a few times. This chain uses TRBV5-5 with TRBJ1-2; tentative D call: TRBD1 (5 bases). V shed 0 bases and J shed 3 bases, with 12 bases lying between them. The CDR3 extends over 15 amino acids. Germline CDR1 SGHKS, CDR2 YYEKEE (reference sequence). The CDR3: CASSLAWGADYGYTF. CDR3 sequence (DNA): TGTGCCAGCAGCTTGGCCTGGGGCGCGGACTATGGCTACACCTTC.

The chain employs TRBV5-1 and TRBJ1-6; D is unresolved. Germline values: CDR1 SGHRS, CDR2 YFSETQ. Trimming pared 0 bases from V and 5 bases from J, leaving 12 bases between. This CDR3 spans 16 amino acids. The CDR3 DNA reads TGCGCCAGCAGCTTGGGCCTACGACAAGATAATTCACCCCTCCACTTT. Translating it yields CASSLGLRQDNSPLHF. The variable domain in full, with the rest retrieved from reference TRBV5-1 and TRBJ1-6, is KAGVTQTPRYLIKTRGQQVTLSCSPISGHRSVSWYQQTPGQGLQFLFEYFSETQRNKGNFPGRFSGRQFSNSRSEMNVSTLELGDSALYLCASSLGLRQDNSPLHFGNGTRLTVT.

This clone was seen once. CDR3 DNA sequence: TGTGCCAGTAGTATAGGCAGGGCGAGGACTGAAGCTTTCTTT. Protein product: CASSIGRARTEAFF. The chain employs TRBV19 and TRBJ1-1, with D perhaps matching TRBD1 (5 bases). V lost 1 base and J lost 5, with 11 bases in between. Germline loops: CDR1 LNHDA, CDR2 SQIVND (reference sequence). The CDR3 runs to 14 residues.

This sequence joins TRBV7-6 and TRBJ2-1, with D possibly matching TRBD1 (6 bases). V was trimmed by 4 bases and J by 2 bases, leaving 15 bases between them. Germline loops: CDR1 SGHVS, CDR2 FNYEAQ. The CDR3 runs 16 residues. CDR3 bases: TGTGCCAGCAGCTCCCCAGACAGGACGACCTACAATGAGCAGTTCTTC. Its protein is CASSSPDRTTYNEQFF. The full variable domain, rest sourced from reference TRBV7-6 and TRBJ2-1, is GAGVSQSPRYKVTKRGQDVALRCDPISGHVSLYWYRQALGQGPEFLTYFNYEAQQDKSGLPNDRFSAERPEGSISTLTIQRTEQRDSAMYRCASSSPDRTTYNEQFFGPGTRLTVL.

The J gene is TRBJ2-1, the V gene TRBV9; D is possibly TRBD2 (5 bases). The CDR3 extends over 13 amino acids. The ends were cut back, 1 base at V and 6 bases at J, with 8 bases in the middle. Germline CDR1 SGDLS, CDR2 YYNGEE. CDR3 sequence (DNA): TGTGCCAGCAGCGTAATTGCGGGCAATGAGCAGTTCTTC. Its protein is CASSVIAGNEQFF.

The chain has TRBV7-2 and TRBJ2-2, with D tentatively TRBD1 (5 bases). The CDR3 contains 16 residues. Germline CDR1 is SGHTA and CDR2 is FQGNSA. V shed 1 base and J shed 0 bases, with 9 bases lying between them. CDR3 coding DNA: TGTGCCAGCAGCTTAGTAGGGGTCGCGAACACCGGGGAGCTGTTTTTT. It is translated as CASSLVGVANTGELFF.

The chain couples TRBV5-5 to TRBJ2-7; tentatively, D is TRBD1 (6 bases). The V end was cut by 4 bases, the J end by 2 bases, with 19 bases between. The CDR3 totals 16 residues. The germline V gene has CDR1 SGHKS and CDR2 YYEKEE (reference sequence). DNA for the CDR3: TGTGCCAGCAGCCCGGACAGACCTGAAGTACCCTACGAGCAGTACGTC. Its translation is CASSPDRPEVPYEQYV.

V is TRBV2 and J is TRBJ2-1; 14 bases align to TRBD2. J lost 5 bases, V lost 8 bases, and 5 bases had no gene match. CDR3 length: 15 residues. Per the germline V gene, CDR1 is SNHLY and CDR2 is FYNNEI. The CDR3 DNA reads TGTGCCAGCGGCCGGACTAGCGGGGGGAACAATGAGCAGTTCTTC. Its protein product is CASGRTSGGNNEQFF.

V gene TRBV5-6 combines with J gene TRBJ1-2; tentative D call: TRBD1 (5 bases). The CDR3 loop spans 14 amino acids. Germline-derived CDR1 and CDR2 are SGHDT and YYEEEE. Between the trimmed V and J ends, which lost 1 base and 0 bases, there was a span of 7 bases. CDR3 sequence (DNA): TGTGCCAGCAGCTTGTGGACACCTAACTATGGCTACACCTTC. Translation gives CASSLWTPNYGYTF.

This clone was found a few times. The chain joins TRBV11-2 to TRBJ2-7; tentatively, D is TRBD1 (5 bases). V was trimmed by 2 bases and J by 5 bases, leaving 10 bases between them. The germline V gene encodes CDR1 SGHAT and CDR2 FQNNGV. The CDR3 contains 13 residues. CDR3 DNA: TGTGCCAGCAGCTTACAGGGCTTCCACGAGCAGTACGTC. Its protein product is CASSLQGFHEQYV.

There are a few counts of this clone. The chain recombines TRBV7-3 with TRBJ2-2, with unresolved D. Trimming left V 5 bases short and J 2 bases short, with 6 bases between. The CDR3 extends over 13 amino acids. CDR1 is SGHTA, CDR2 FQGTGA, per germline. The CDR3 region is CASSQTNTGELFF. DNA for the CDR3: TGTGCCAGCAGCCAGACTAACACCGGGGAGCTGTTTTTT.

DNA for the CDR3: TGTGCCAGCAGCCGTCTTCGTCAACAGGGCTCTGGAAACACCATATATTTT. It encodes CASSRLRQQGSGNTIYF. J is TRBJ1-3 and V is TRBV7-2; D is perhaps TRBD1 (6 bases). Trimming left V 5 bases short and J 0 bases short, with 17 bases between. The CDR3 contains 17 residues. Germline lookup yields CDR1 SGHTA and CDR2 FQGNSA. The complete variable domain, with remaining parts taken from reference TRBV7-2 and TRBJ1-3, reads GAGVSQSPSNKVTEKGKDVELRCDPISGHTALYWYRQSLGQGLEFLIYFQGNSAPDKSGLPSDRFSAERTGGSVSTLTIQRTQQEDSAVYLCASSRLRQQGSGNTIYFGEGSWLTVV.

In its sample, this clone was seen a few times. The V and J genes are TRBV5-1 and TRBJ2-3; D might be TRBD2 (6 bases). The CDR3 totals 15 residues. CDR1 and CDR2 from the germline V gene are SGHRS and YFSETQ. V was clipped by 0 bases and J by 0 bases, with 8 bases between them. The CDR3 DNA sequence: TGCGCCAGCAGCTTGGCCCGGGGGAGCACAGATACGCAGTATTTT. Its translation: CASSLARGSTDTQYF.